This is a list of T cell receptor beta chains from one sample in a study of post-analysis software for immune sequencing data. From the PCR reads, TCRdb called clonotypes with MiXCR, one entry per CDR3 protein. The table includes hundreds of thousands of distinct CDR3 sequences, around 27% detected once. The specimen sequenced was blood. The source of these receptors is a girl aged 5 to 17 with multiple sclerosis. The CDR3 runs from the conserved cysteine through the conserved F or W. A D gene is named only where the DNA matches it firmly. Rows give clone size only sometimes, using once, few, many, or a class for an expanded clone.

v_gene	d_gene	j_gene	abundance	CDR3aa	CDR3nt
TRBV5-1	TRBD2	TRBJ2-3	-	CASSKRLAGTTDTQYF	TGCGCCAGCAGCAAACGACTAGCGGGGACTACAGATACGCAGTATTTT
TRBV9	-	TRBJ1-1	-	CASSGEQADTEAFF	TGTGCCAGCAGCGGGGAACAGGCGGACACTGAAGCTTTCTTT
TRBV20-1	-	TRBJ1-5	few	CSASVGPGQFLDQPQHF	TGCAGTGCTAGCGTCGGACCCGGACAGTTTCTCGATCAGCCCCAGCATTTT
TRBV29-1	TRBD1	TRBJ2-7	many	CSVAGGPHEQYF	TGCAGCGTTGCAGGGGGCCCCCACGAGCAGTACTTC
TRBV25-1	TRBD1	TRBJ2-3	-	CASRDRGLIGTQYF	TGTGCCAGCAGGGACAGGGGTCTAATTGGTACGCAGTATTTT
TRBV20-1	-	TRBJ1-6	many	CSARARTPALHF	TGCAGTGCTAGAGCCAGGACCCCGGCCCTCCACTTT
TRBV3-1	-	TRBJ2-7	-	CASSQRGWSQGSSYNEQYF	TGTGCCAGCAGCCAAAGAGGGTGGTCGCAGGGGAGCTCCTACAATGAGCAGTACTTC
TRBV28	TRBD1	TRBJ1-2	-	CASSMDRGWDGYTF	TGTGCCAGCAGTATGGACAGGGGTTGGGATGGCTACACCTTC
TRBV7-2	TRBD1	TRBJ1-2	many	CASSDRTGENYGYTF	TGTGCCAGCAGCGACAGGACAGGGGAGAACTATGGCTACACCTTC
TRBV20-1	-	TRBJ1-2	few	CSASGLTGLYGYTF	TGCAGTGCTAGTGGTCTTACCGGTCTCTATGGCTACACCTTC
TRBV20-1	-	TRBJ2-7	-	CSVLLWGGGEQYF	TGCAGTGTCCTACTATGGGGCGGCGGCGAGCAGTACTTC
TRBV7-9	TRBD1	TRBJ2-7	-	CASSPGTGLRQQYF	TGTGCCAGCAGCCCGGGGACAGGGCTTAGGCAGCAGTACTTC
TRBV15	-	TRBJ2-5	many	CATSRDQHRQETQYF	TGTGCCACCAGCAGAGATCAGCATCGCCAAGAGACCCAGTACTTC
TRBV10-3	-	TRBJ2-2	-	CAISEPLSTGWNGELFF	TGTGCCATCAGTGAGCCCCTCAGTACAGGGTGGAACGGGGAGCTGTTTTTT
TRBV7-9	-	TRBJ2-7	-	CASSIGSLAYEQYF	TGTGCCAGCAGCATAGGCAGCTTGGCCTACGAGCAGTACTTC
TRBV6-5	TRBD1	TRBJ2-1	-	CATLRPGQGCEQFF	TGTGCCACCCTAAGACCGGGACAGGGGTGTGAGCAGTTCTTC
TRBV20-1	-	TRBJ2-7	few	CSARPNRQVGEQYF	TGCAGTGCACGACCCAATAGGCAGGTCGGCGAGCAGTACTTC
TRBV20-1	TRBD2	TRBJ2-3	-	CSASSGTSGSSSPDTQYF	TGCAGTGCTAGCTCCGGGACTAGCGGGAGTTCGAGTCCCGATACGCAGTATTTT
TRBV4-2	-	TRBJ2-5	-	CASSQGGGGLPGQETQYF	TGTGCCAGCAGCCAAGGAGGAGGGGGGCTACCCGGACAAGAGACCCAGTACTTC
TRBV7-2	-	TRBJ1-4	few	CASSPNYGREKLFF	TGTGCCAGCAGCCCGAATTATGGACGGGAAAAACTGTTTTTT
TRBV20-1	-	TRBJ1-2	few	CSARLAGTYGYTF	TGCAGTGCTAGACTAGCAGGGACCTATGGCTACACCTTC
TRBV28	-	TRBJ2-1	-	CASSPLLAGLSGYEQFF	TGTGCCAGCAGTCCCCTGCTTGCGGGCCTCTCGGGTTATGAGCAGTTCTTC
TRBV20-1	TRBD1	TRBJ1-5	-	CSARGRGGNQPQHF	TGCAGTGCTAGAGGCAGGGGGGGCAATCAGCCCCAGCATTTT
TRBV2	-	TRBJ2-7	many	CASSYRASYEQYF	TGTGCCAGCAGTTACAGGGCCTCCTACGAGCAGTACTTC
TRBV5-1	TRBD2	TRBJ2-7	few	CASSLGPSGKTYEQYF	TGCGCCAGCAGCTTGGGCCCTAGCGGGAAAACCTACGAGCAGTACTTC
TRBV10-3	-	TRBJ2-1	-	CAISELSHNEQFF	TGTGCCATCAGTGAGCTCAGCCACAATGAGCAGTTCTTC
TRBV10-3	TRBD1	TRBJ2-2	-	CAISPGQGNTGELFF	TGTGCCATCAGTCCGGGACAGGGGAACACCGGGGAGCTGTTTTTT
TRBV7-2	TRBD1	TRBJ2-7	few	CASSADTGGVAYEQYF	TGTGCCAGCAGCGCGGATACAGGGGGAGTCGCCTACGAGCAGTACTTC
TRBV7-2	TRBD1	TRBJ1-2	-	CASSFGTVGYGYTF	TGTGCCAGCAGCTTTGGGACAGTTGGCTATGGCTACACCTTC
TRBV20-1	-	TRBJ2-5	few	CSAVDSRETQYF	TGCAGTGCAGTGGACAGCCGGGAGACCCAGTACTTC
TRBV6-6	-	TRBJ1-5	-	CASRPGYSNQPQHF	TGTGCCAGCAGGCCCGGGTATAGCAATCAGCCCCAGCATTTT
TRBV28	TRBD2	TRBJ2-7	-	CASSLLADTYEQYF	TGTGCCAGCAGTCTACTAGCGGATACCTACGAGCAGTACTTC
TRBV12-3/TRBV12-4	-	TRBJ2-4	-	CASSLAGGGVYIQYF	TGTGCCAGCAGTTTAGCGGGAGGCGGTGTGTACATTCAGTACTTC
TRBV20-1	-	TRBJ2-1	-	CSARSMGSYNEQFF	TGCAGTGCGAGAAGTATGGGCTCCTACAATGAGCAGTTCTTC
TRBV28	TRBD2	TRBJ2-7	few	CASSFEGLAGRAYEQYF	TGTGCCAGCAGTTTTGAGGGGCTAGCGGGGAGAGCCTACGAGCAGTACTTC
TRBV20-1	-	TRBJ2-3	-	CSAPGVDTQYF	TGCAGTGCCCCGGGTGTGGATACGCAGTATTTT
TRBV30	-	TRBJ2-1	-	CAWSVQRGRYNEQFF	TGTGCCTGGAGTGTACAAAGGGGCCGGTACAATGAGCAGTTCTTC
TRBV20-1	TRBD1	TRBJ1-5	-	CSVTTGSGNQPQHF	TGCAGTGTTACGACAGGGAGTGGCAATCAGCCCCAGCATTTT
TRBV5-1	TRBD1	TRBJ1-4	-	CASSLDGTGNEKLFF	TGCGCCAGCAGCTTGGACGGGACAGGGAACGAAAAACTGTTTTTT
TRBV20-1	-	TRBJ2-3	-	CSARTTTDTQYF	TGCAGTGCTAGAACCACCACAGATACGCAGTATTTT
TRBV28	TRBD2	TRBJ2-5	few	CASSLETSGAPGSETQYF	TGTGCCAGCAGTTTAGAGACTAGCGGGGCCCCGGGGTCAGAGACCCAGTACTTC